Shown below are 7 T cell receptor beta chains from a single sample sequenced in a study of shared clonotypes between healthy human individuals. Profiling relied on immunoSEQ multiplex PCR, and the TCRdb table lists in-frame clones only, not all of them. The sample has about 2.3 million clones, less than 95% seen once; the top ten hold 0.3% to 0.45%. Material: naive CD4+ T cells from PBMCs. The subset was: CD45RA+ positively selected. The receptors stem from a man between 18 and 35 years old in good health. Some clones in this sample may be carry-over from other donors' samples.

The chain recombines TRBV4-3 with TRBJ2-3, with no clear D. Between the trimmed V and J ends, which lost 1 base and 0 bases, there was a span of 8 bases. Germline CDR1 is LGHNA and CDR2 is YSLEER. The CDR3 extends over 15 amino acids. The CDR3, as DNA: TGCGCCAGCAGCCAAGTATGGGGTAGCACAGATACGCAGTATTTT. Residues: CASSQVWGSTDTQYF.

The rearrangement links TRBV29-1 to TRBJ2-5, with D hard to call. Per germline, CDR1 SQVTM and CDR2 ANQGSEA. V lost 7 bases and J lost 2, with 20 bases in between. The CDR3 spans 15 residues. CDR3 sequence reads: CSAHRGRATQETQYF. Here the CDR3 DNA reads TGCAGCGCCCACCGAGGAAGGGCCACACAAGAGACCCAGTACTTC.

Only one count was recorded for this clone. V gene TRBV28 combines with J gene TRBJ2-7; D is possibly TRBD1 or TRBD2 (7 bases each). The V and J ends lost 5 bases and 0 bases respectively, with 14 bases between them. CDR1 and CDR2 (germline): MDHEN, SYDVKM. The CDR3 spans 15 residues. For the CDR3, the DNA is TGTGCCAGCAGTGCCAGGGGGGGCATCTCCTACGAGCAGTACTTC. Encoded protein: CASSARGGISYEQYF.

This clone was seen only once. The chain is built from TRBV7-2 and TRBJ2-3; D might be TRBD1 (5 bases). Germline CDR1 reads SGHTA; CDR2 reads FQGNSA. V dropped 9 bases and J dropped 0 bases, with 13 bases sitting between them. This CDR3 comprises 14 residues. This CDR3 is CASHHGASTDTQYF. The CDR3 DNA is TGTGCCAGTCATCATGGGGCTAGCACAGATACGCAGTATTTT.

The genes are TRBV6-5 and TRBJ1-2, with 8 nucleotides matching TRBD1. Germline loops: CDR1 MNHEY, CDR2 SVGAGI. V was clipped by 5 bases and J by 8 bases; unmatched bases: 4. The CDR3 totals 12 residues. The CDR3 here is CASSRQGSGYTF. CDR3 nucleotide sequence: TGTGCCAGCAGTCGACAGGGGTCAGGCTACACCTTC.

This chain joins TRBV18 and TRBJ2-7; 15 nucleotides align to TRBD2. Germline V gene data show CDR1 as KGHSH and CDR2 as LQKENI. The CDR3 spans 18 residues. The junction had 11 bases not matched to a gene; V was cut back by 3 bases and J by 5 bases. CDR3 bases: TGTGCCAGCTCACCGTCGGGGTGGGGACTAGCGGGAGGCCACGAGCAGTACTTC. As protein: CASSPSGWGLAGGHEQYF. The variable domain in full, with the rest retrieved from reference TRBV18 and TRBJ2-7, is NAGVMQNPRHLVRRRGQEARLRCSPMKGHSHVYWYRQLPEEGLKFMVYLQKENIIDESGMPKERFSAEFPKEGPSILRIQQVVRGDSAAYFCASSPSGWGLAGGHEQYFGPGTRLTVT.

Here the CDR3 DNA reads TGTGCCAGCAGCTTGTTAATGACAGGGAGGGGGAAGACCCAGTACTTC. It codes for CASSLLMTGRGKTQYF. The chain uses TRBV5-5 and TRBJ2-5; D may correspond to TRBD1 or TRBD2 (7 bases each). Per germline, CDR1 SGHKS and CDR2 YYEKEE (reference sequence). This CDR3 is 16 amino acids long. Trimming took off 1 base at V and 6 bases at J, with 19 bases between the two ends.